One sample yielded the 15 T cell receptor beta chains listed below, sequenced in a study of somatic mutations in cytotoxic T cells in rheumatoid arthritis. Using immunoSEQ multiplex PCR, the repertoire was profiled, and TCRdb retains in-frame clones only, with some absent. In the table there are about 8,200 clones, roughly 75% of which are singletons. Sample: CD8+ T cells sorted from blood. All receptors come from an adult with rheumatoid arthritis.

By frequency in the sample, this clone is medium-sized (0.01 to 0.1%). One end of the junction varies from germline; a read error may be responsible. The CDR3 DNA reads as TGTGCTAGCAGCCCCCGGGACAAGAAATCCTCTTGTTATGGCTACACCTTC. The encoded protein is CASSPRDKKSSCYGYTF. The rearrangement joins TRBV7-7 to TRBJ1-2; TRBD1 is a possible D gene (6 bases). This CDR3 spans 17 amino acids. Germline loops: CDR1 SSHAT, CDR2 FNYEAQ (reference sequence).

This chain joins TRBV27 and TRBJ2-1; tentatively, D is TRBD2 (7 bases). V was trimmed by 5 bases and J by 4 bases, leaving 12 bases between them. CDR1 and CDR2 from the germline V gene are MNHEY and SMNVEV (reference sequence). CDR3 length: 14 residues. CDR3 protein: CASSRGAGYNEQFF. In nucleotides, the CDR3 is TGTGCCAGCAGTCGGGGGGCGGGGTACAATGAGCAGTTCTTC.

The genes are TRBV5-1 and TRBJ1-5; possibly TRBD1 for D (6 bases). Between the trimmed V and J ends, which lost 0 bases and 2 bases, there was a span of 9 bases. This CDR3 spans 15 amino acids. Germline V gene data show CDR1 as SGHRS and CDR2 as YFSETQ. CDR3 region: CASSLGGLGNQPQHF. The CDR3 bases are TGCGCCAGCAGCTTGGGGGGGCTTGGCAATCAGCCCCAGCATTTT.

The chain recombines TRBV4-1 with TRBJ1-1; 7 bases match TRBD1. The junction had 10 bases not matched to a gene; V was cut back by 5 bases and J by 7 bases. Per germline, CDR1 MGHRA and CDR2 YSYEKL. The CDR3 sequence is 14 residues long. This chain's CDR3 is CASSSQGESSEAFF. The DNA for the CDR3 is TGCGCCAGCAGCTCTCAGGGGGAAAGTAGTGAAGCTTTCTTT.

The genes are TRBV27 and TRBJ2-7; the D gene is possibly TRBD2 (6 bases). V lost 2 bases and J 5 bases, leaving 7 bases between the germline ends. The CDR3 sequence is 12 residues long. The germline CDR1 and CDR2 sequences are MNHEY and SMNVEV (reference sequence). The CDR3 coding sequence is TGTGCCAGCAGTTTACGCGGGAACGAGCAGTACTTC. This codes for CASSLRGNEQYF.

V gene TRBV5-6 combines with J gene TRBJ2-3; 10 bases map to TRBD2. V trimming: 0 bases; J trimming: 2 bases; junction bases outside the gene matches: 6. Germline lookup yields CDR1 SGHDT and CDR2 YYEEEE. The CDR3 consists of 17 residues. The CDR3 DNA is TGTGCCAGCAGCTTGGCCTTTCTAGCGGGAGACACAGATACGCAGTATTTT. This gives the protein CASSLAFLAGDTDTQYF.

This chain links TRBV27 with TRBJ2-5; TRBD1 aligns across 7 bases. The CDR3 runs to 14 residues. With 5 bases clipped from V and 5 bases from J, the junction kept 8 bases outside the gene matches. Germline CDR1 reads MNHEY; CDR2 reads SMNVEV (reference sequence). CDR3 DNA sequence: TGTGCCAGCAGTCCGACAGGGCCGCGGGAGACCCAGTACTTC. Protein sequence: CASSPTGPRETQYF.

The gene calls are TRBV19 and TRBJ2-3; 12 bases line up with TRBD2. Per germline, CDR1 LNHDA and CDR2 SQIVND (reference sequence). V shed 7 bases and J 0 bases; nucleotides not matched to a gene: 2. The length of the CDR3 is 15 residues. For the CDR3, the DNA is TGTGCCAGTACGACTAGCGGGGGTAGCACAGATACGCAGTATTTT. Translation gives CASTTSGGSTDTQYF.

The chain has TRBV4-1 and TRBJ1-1; TRBD1 aligns across 9 bases. Looked up from germline, CDR1 is MGHRA and CDR2 is YSYEKL. The ends lost 2 bases at V and 10 bases at J; junction bases unmatched: 14. CDR3 length: 16 amino acids. CDR3 sequence (DNA): TGCGCCAGCAGCCAAACTAGGGGGACAGGGAGAATCGGAGCTTTCTTT. Its translation: CASSQTRGTGRIGAFF.

The chain recombines TRBV9 with TRBJ1-5, with D possibly matching TRBD1 (5 bases). V dropped 4 bases and J dropped 4 bases, with 15 bases sitting between them. Germline V gives CDR1 SGDLS, CDR2 YYNGEE. There are 15 residues in the CDR3. CDR3 sequence: CASSPRDGRNQPQHF. The CDR3 region has the DNA TGTGCCAGCAGCCCTCGGGACGGGAGGAATCAGCCCCAGCATTTT.

The chain is built from TRBV28 and TRBJ1-4; TRBD1 matches at 7 bases. Losses at the gene ends were 3 bases for V and 1 base for J; bases not matched to a gene: 2. Germline V gene data show CDR1 as MDHEN and CDR2 as SYDVKM. The CDR3 covers 15 residues. CDR3 in DNA: TGTGCCAGCAGTTTCCACAGGGGAACTAATGAAAAACTGTTTTTT. Translated: CASSFHRGTNEKLFF.

Details on this clone: Other DNA variants within this sample encode the same CDR3. CDR3 residues: CSALRGYEQYF. CDR3 DNA: TGCAGTGCTCTCAGGGGTTACGAGCAGTACTTC. This chain uses TRBV20-1 with TRBJ2-7, with D possibly TRBD1 on 6 matching bases. V was trimmed by 5 bases and J by 4 bases, leaving 9 bases between them. Germline V gene lookup returns CDR1 DFQATT and CDR2 SNEGSKA (reference sequence). This CDR3 has 11 amino acids.

This chain joins TRBV7-6 and TRBJ2-3; 9 bases agree with TRBD2. Germline values: CDR1 SGHVS, CDR2 FNYEAQ. The CDR3 contains 19 residues. V trimming: 1 base; J trimming: 2 bases; junction bases outside the gene matches: 13. The CDR3 loop reads CASSLEAAGGSLNTDTQYF. DNA for the CDR3: TGTGCCAGCAGCTTAGAGGCGGCGGGGGGGAGCTTGAACACAGATACGCAGTATTTT.

This chain connects TRBV18 to TRBJ2-5; 9 bases align to TRBD2. From germline, CDR1 is KGHSH and CDR2 LQKENI. The junction had 3 bases not matched to a gene; V was cut back by 0 bases and J by 1 base. CDR3 length equals 16 residues. CDR3 DNA sequence: TGTGCCAGCTCACCACCAACTAGCGGGTCCCAAGAGACCCAGTACTTC. This translates into CASSPPTSGSQETQYF. The full variable domain, its missing parts supplied by reference TRBV18 and TRBJ2-5, is NAGVMQNPRHLVRRRGQEARLRCSPMKGHSHVYWYRQLPEEGLKFMVYLQKENIIDESGMPKERFSAEFPKEGPSILRIQQVVRGDSAAYFCASSPPTSGSQETQYFGPGTRLLVL.

The chain employs TRBV11-1 and TRBJ1-3; D gene uncertain. The CDR3 totals 14 residues. Trimming left V 0 bases short and J 0 bases short, with 3 bases between. Germline CDR1 reads SGHAT; CDR2 reads FQDESV (reference sequence). The CDR3 reads CASSLAGSGNTIYF. CDR3 nucleotide sequence: TGTGCCAGCAGCTTAGCAGGCTCTGGAAACACCATATATTTT.